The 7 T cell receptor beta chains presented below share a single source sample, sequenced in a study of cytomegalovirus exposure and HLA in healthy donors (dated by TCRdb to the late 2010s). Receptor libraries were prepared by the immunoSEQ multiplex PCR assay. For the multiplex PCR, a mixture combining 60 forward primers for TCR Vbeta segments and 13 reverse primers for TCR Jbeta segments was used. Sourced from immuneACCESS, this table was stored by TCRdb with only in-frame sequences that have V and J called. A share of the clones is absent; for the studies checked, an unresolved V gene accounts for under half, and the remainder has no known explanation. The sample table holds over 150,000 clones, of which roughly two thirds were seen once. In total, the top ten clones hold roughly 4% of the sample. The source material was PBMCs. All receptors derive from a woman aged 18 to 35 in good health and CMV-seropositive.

The CDR3 nucleotides are TGTGCCAGCTCACCCCACAGGGGTAATCAGCCCCAGCATTTT. This translates into CASSPHRGNQPQHF. This chain uses TRBV18 with TRBJ1-5; 7 positions match TRBD1. Germline V CDR1 and CDR2: KGHSH, LQKENI. Trimming removed 3 bases from V and 4 bases from J; junction bases left unmatched: 3. This CDR3 is built from 14 residues.

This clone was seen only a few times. The chain's CDR3 is CASSIWGSGVDGYTF. DNA of the CDR3: TGTGCCAGTAGTATATGGGGCTCGGGGGTCGATGGCTACACCTTC. The V gene is TRBV19, the J gene TRBJ1-2, with D maybe TRBD1 (5 bases). This CDR3 region has 15 residues. V lost 2 bases and J lost 6, with 16 bases in between. Per the germline V gene, CDR1 is LNHDA and CDR2 is SQIVND (reference sequence).

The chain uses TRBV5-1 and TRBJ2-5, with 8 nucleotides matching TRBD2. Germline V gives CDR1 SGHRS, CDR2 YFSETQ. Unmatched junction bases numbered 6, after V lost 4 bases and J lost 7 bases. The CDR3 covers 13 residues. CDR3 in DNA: TGCGCCAGCAGCCCGGGACTAGTTGGGACCCAGTACTTC. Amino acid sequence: CASSPGLVGTQYF.

Written as DNA, the CDR3 is TGCGCCAGCAGCCCGACAGGGCTTGGAAACACCATATATTTT. This codes for CASSPTGLGNTIYF. The rearrangement joins TRBV4-3 to TRBJ1-3; 7 bases align to TRBD1. Germline V lookup: CDR1 LGHNA, CDR2 YSLEER. The CDR3 sequence is 14 residues long. The junction had 3 bases not matched to a gene; V was cut back by 4 bases and J by 3 bases.

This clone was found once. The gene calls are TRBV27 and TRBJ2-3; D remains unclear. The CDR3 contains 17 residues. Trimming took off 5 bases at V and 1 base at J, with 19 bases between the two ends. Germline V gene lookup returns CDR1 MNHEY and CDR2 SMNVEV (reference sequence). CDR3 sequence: CASSAKERLKRTDTQYF. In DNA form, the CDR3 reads TGTGCCAGCAGTGCCAAGGAGAGACTGAAACGCACAGATACGCAGTATTTT.

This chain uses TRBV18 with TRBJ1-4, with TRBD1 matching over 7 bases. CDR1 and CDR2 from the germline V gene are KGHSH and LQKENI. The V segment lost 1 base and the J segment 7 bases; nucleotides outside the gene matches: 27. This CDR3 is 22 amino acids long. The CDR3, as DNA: TGTGCCAGCTCACCACGGGACAGTGAGCTCTCCGGGTTTGTGGAAGTCGGTGAAAAACTGTTTTTT. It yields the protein CASSPRDSELSGFVEVGEKLFF.

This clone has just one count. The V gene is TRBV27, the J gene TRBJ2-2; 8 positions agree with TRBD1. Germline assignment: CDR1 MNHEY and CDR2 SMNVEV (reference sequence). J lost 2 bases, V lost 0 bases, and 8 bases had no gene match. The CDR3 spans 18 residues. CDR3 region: CASSLSKVQGANTGELFF. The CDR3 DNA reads TGTGCCAGCAGTTTATCGAAAGTCCAGGGGGCTAACACCGGGGAGCTGTTTTTT.